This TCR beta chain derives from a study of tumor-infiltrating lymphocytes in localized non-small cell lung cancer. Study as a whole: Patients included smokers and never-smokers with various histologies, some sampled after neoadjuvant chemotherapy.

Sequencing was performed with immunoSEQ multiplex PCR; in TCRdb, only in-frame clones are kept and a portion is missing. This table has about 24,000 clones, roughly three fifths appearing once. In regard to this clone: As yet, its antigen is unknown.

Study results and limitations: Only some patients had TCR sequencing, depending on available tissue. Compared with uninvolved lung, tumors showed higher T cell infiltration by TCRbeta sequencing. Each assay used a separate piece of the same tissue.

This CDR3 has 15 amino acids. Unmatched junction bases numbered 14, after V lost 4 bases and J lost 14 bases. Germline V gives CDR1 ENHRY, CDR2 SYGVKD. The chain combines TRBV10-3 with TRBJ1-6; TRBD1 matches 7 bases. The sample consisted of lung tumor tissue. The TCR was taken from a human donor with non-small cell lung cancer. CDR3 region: CAISATGQSSESLHF. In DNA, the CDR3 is TGTGCCATCAGTGCAACGGGACAGAGCTCGGAGTCCCTCCACTTT.